This TCR beta chain was captured in a study of blood T cell repertoires in COVID-19. Across about 22 US areas, participants ranged in age from about 18 to 90 years. Each participant's cohort was designated according to participant-reported clinical history. The study counted Cohort 3 donors as recovered given two negative PCRs, clearance, or symptom resolution. As handled by the study authors: Using reference gene primer amplification, nucleated cell counts were estimated. Here immunoSEQ multiplex PCR was the method, and the copy in TCRdb shows in-frame clones only, minus some. The V and J calls and clone size were taken over from that table, and D and trimming were inferred from the DNA. The sample consists of about 200,000 clones, about 90% of them appearing once. The clonotype originates from a man aged 30 to 45 who had recovered from COVID-19. Material for sequencing was PBMCs or T cells enriched from blood (not recorded which).

As DNA, the CDR3 is TGTGCCAGCACTAGGAACAGGGACTCTGGAAACACCATATATTTT. It specifies CASTRNRDSGNTIYF. V is TRBV5-8 and J is TRBJ1-3; D is possibly TRBD1 (6 bases). V lost 6 bases to trimming and J lost 0 bases, with 13 bases between them. CDR1 is SGHTS and CDR2 is YDEGEE in the germline V gene. CDR3 length equals 15 residues.